These 30 T cell receptor beta chains were all obtained from the same sample, sequenced in a study of T cells in Graves' hyperthyroidism and ophthalmopathy. RNA transcripts served as the template for amplifying TCR beta CDR3 regions. With the HTBI primer set, the TCR CDR3 went through a first round of RT-PCR. TCRdb re-derived calls from the multiplex PCR reads in MiXCR, one entry per CDR3 protein. The sample holds hundreds of thousands of distinct CDR3 sequences; around 15% are singletons and the top ten take roughly 10%. What was sequenced was blood. All receptors derive from a woman in her late teens or twenties with Graves' hyperthyroidism.

The table lists this clonotype with a few counts. The CDR3 reads CASSYGTRSPLHF. DNA of the CDR3: TGTGCCAGCAGTTACGGGACCCGTTCACCCCTCCACTTT. This chain connects TRBV6-5 to TRBJ1-6, with TRBD1 as a possible D gene (5 bases). From germline, CDR1 is MNHEY and CDR2 SVGAGI. Trimming removed 2 bases at V and 9 bases at J, with 8 bases between. CDR3 length: 13 amino acids.

A note on this clonotype: Just one base apart from a much larger clone, this may be a read error. This chain links TRBV7-3 with TRBJ2-1, with 7 bases fitting TRBD2. The J call may be mistaken, given a closer DNA end match to TRBJ2-7. From germline, CDR1 is SGHTA and CDR2 FQGTGA. This CDR3 spans 16 amino acids. CDR3 amino acids: CASSLAGDSRYNEQYF. The DNA of the CDR3 is TGTGCCAGCAGCTTAGCGGGAGATTCGCGGTACAATGAGCAGTACTTC.

At least ten counts were recorded for this clonotype. The chain is built from TRBV2 and TRBJ1-6, with TRBD1 matching over 8 bases. Germline V CDR1 and CDR2: SNHLY, FYNNEI. The trim removed 1 base at V and 0 bases at J, leaving 2 bases unmatched. The CDR3 contains 17 residues. The CDR3 nucleotides are TGTGCCAGCAGTGAAGGGACAGGGAGCTCCTATAATTCACCCCTCCACTTT. It translates to CASSEGTGSSYNSPLHF.

The chain combines TRBV10-3 with TRBJ1-2; 9 positions match TRBD1. Looked up from germline, CDR1 is ENHRY and CDR2 is SYGVKD. With V trimmed by 7 bases and J by 2 bases, 8 bases remained unmatched. The CDR3 loop spans 15 amino acids. The chain's CDR3 is CAITDPGQGNYGYTF. In DNA form, the CDR3 reads TGTGCCATCACCGACCCCGGACAGGGGAACTATGGCTACACCTTC.

This clonotype was observed many times. CDR3 protein: CASSLLAGDTEAFF. CDR3 in DNA: TGTGCCAGCAGCCTTCTAGCAGGGGACACTGAAGCTTTCTTT. The chain couples TRBV7-3 to TRBJ1-1; D may be TRBD1 (6 bases). Trimming left V 5 bases short and J 3 bases short, with 13 bases between. Looked up from germline, CDR1 is SGHTA and CDR2 is FQGTGA. This CDR3 comprises 14 residues.

This chain uses TRBV25-1 with TRBJ2-5, with a tentative D call TRBD1 (6 bases). V was clipped by 1 base and J by 0 bases, with 12 bases between them. The germline CDR1 and CDR2 sequences are MGHDK and SYGVNS. The CDR3 is 16 amino acids. This chain's CDR3 is CASSESRDIHQETQYF. In nucleotides, the CDR3 is TGTGCCAGCAGTGAATCCAGGGACATACACCAAGAGACCCAGTACTTC.

This clonotype was counted at least ten times. This sequence joins TRBV2 and TRBJ1-6, with a weak D call TRBD1 (5 bases). The CDR3 loop spans 14 amino acids. Germline loops: CDR1 SNHLY, CDR2 FYNNEI. V lost 1 base and J lost 8, with 9 bases in between. The CDR3 sequence is CASSEVGRHSPLHF. CDR3 nucleotides: TGTGCCAGCAGTGAAGTGGGACGACATTCACCCCTCCACTTT.

The chain joins TRBV28 to TRBJ2-7; D is undetermined. The V end lost 6 bases, the J end lost 3 bases, and 6 bases lay between the germline ends. Germline values: CDR1 MDHEN, CDR2 SYDVKM. This CDR3 comprises 11 residues. This CDR3 is CASRYYYEQYF. The CDR3 bases are TGTGCCAGCAGATACTACTACGAGCAGTACTTC.

This clonotype was recorded at least ten times. The V gene is TRBV5-5, the J gene TRBJ1-1; D not resolved. There are 14 residues in the CDR3. CDR1 and CDR2 from the germline V gene are SGHKS and YYEKEE (reference sequence). V lost 4 bases, J lost 4 bases, and 14 bases lay in between. CDR3 nucleotide sequence: TGTGCCAGCAGCAGCGACGGGGTAGTCACTGAAGCTTTCTTT. Its protein product is CASSSDGVVTEAFF.

The table lists this clonotype with many counts. The J gene is TRBJ1-1, the V gene TRBV2; no clear D gene. Trimming pared 5 bases from V and 3 bases from J, leaving 16 bases between. The CDR3 runs to 15 residues. The germline V gene has CDR1 SNHLY and CDR2 FYNNEI. CDR3 bases: TGTGCCAGCAGTCGGCCCGGAAATCCGTACACTGAAGCTTTCTTT. Its translation is CASSRPGNPYTEAFF.

The chain links TRBV18 to TRBJ1-3; D is undetermined. The V gene's germline CDR1 is KGHSH and CDR2 LQKENI. CDR3 length: 15 amino acids. V lost 1 base and J lost 1, with 8 bases in between. The CDR3 DNA follows: TGTGCCAGCTCACCACTAACAGAGTCTGGAAACACCATATATTTT. Translated: CASSPLTESGNTIYF.

This clonotype was seen a few times. This chain links TRBV18 with TRBJ2-1; 8 positions agree with TRBD1. This CDR3 is 15 amino acids long. CDR1 and CDR2 from the germline V gene are KGHSH and LQKENI. V was pared by 3 bases and J by 4 bases, with 5 bases of the junction left unmatched. The CDR3 DNA reads TGTGCCAGCTCACCGCCCGGGACAGGATACAATGAGCAGTTCTTC. Encoded protein: CASSPPGTGYNEQFF. Based on the CDR3 plus reference TRBV18 and TRBJ2-1, the full variable domain is NAGVMQNPRHLVRRRGQEARLRCSPMKGHSHVYWYRQLPEEGLKFMVYLQKENIIDESGMPKERFSAEFPKEGPSILRIQQVVRGDSAAYFCASSPPGTGYNEQFFGPGTRLTVL.

This clonotype was observed many times. The chain combines TRBV28 with TRBJ1-1, with 10 nucleotides matching TRBD1. The germline CDR1 and CDR2 sequences are MDHEN and SYDVKM. The CDR3 covers 17 residues. The V segment lost 6 bases and the J segment 0 bases; nucleotides outside the gene matches: 10. The DNA for the CDR3 is TGTGCCAGCAGCGACTTCACCGGGACAGGGGTGAACACTGAAGCTTTCTTT. It specifies CASSDFTGTGVNTEAFF.

This clonotype showed up many times. The rearrangement uses TRBV30 and TRBJ2-7; D unresolved. V gave up 4 bases and J gave up 7 bases, with 20 bases separating them. The CDR3 consists of 14 residues. From germline, CDR1 is GTSNPN and CDR2 SVGIG (reference sequence). The CDR3 loop reads CAWKAAALRGEQYF. The CDR3 bases are TGTGCCTGGAAGGCTGCGGCCCTACGAGGTGAGCAGTACTTC. The full variable domain, completed using reference TRBV30 and TRBJ2-7, is SQTIHQWPATLVQPVGSPLSLECTVEGTSNPNLYWYRQAAGRGLQLLFYSVGIGQISSEVPQNLSASRPQDRQFILSSKKLLLSDSGFYLCAWKAAALRGEQYFGPGTRLTVT.

This clonotype came up a few times. The V call is TRBV6-2 or TRBV6-3, the J call TRBJ2-5; 11 bases are a match to TRBD1. The CDR3 length is 14 residues. With V trimmed by 7 bases and J by 2 bases, 3 bases remained unmatched. The germline V gene encodes CDR1 MNHEY and CDR2 SVGEGT. Written as DNA, the CDR3 is TGTGCCAGCACTCGGGACAGGGGGCAAGAGACCCAGTACTTC. It codes for CASTRDRGQETQYF.

This clonotype was seen only a few times. The chain couples TRBV19 to TRBJ1-5; 9 nucleotides agree with TRBD1. The CDR3 runs to 17 residues. J was trimmed by 1 base and V by 4 bases; bases with no gene match: 8. Germline loops: CDR1 LNHDA, CDR2 SQIVND (reference sequence). In DNA, the CDR3 is TGTGCCAGTAGTACTTACACAGGGGGCAAGAGCAATCAGCCCCAGCATTTT. Translating gives CASSTYTGGKSNQPQHF.

This clonotype was detected ten times or more. The chain carries TRBV6-1 and TRBJ2-5; D not resolved. CDR3 length: 13 residues. V lost 5 bases and J lost 2, with 9 bases in between. The germline gives CDR1 MNHNS, CDR2 SASEGT. CDR3 coding DNA: TGTGCCAGCAGTAAGGACGTACAAGAGACCCAGTACTTC. It encodes CASSKDVQETQYF.

The chain combines TRBV27 with TRBJ2-2; D is uncertain. Germline V gene lookup returns CDR1 MNHEY and CDR2 SMNVEV (reference sequence). The CDR3 covers 14 residues. Trimming stripped 6 bases from V and 7 bases from J, with 15 bases between. CDR3 amino acids: CASSSARSIGELFF. DNA for the CDR3: TGTGCCAGCAGCTCAGCGCGGTCTATCGGGGAGCTGTTTTTT.

This clonotype occurred many times. V is TRBV12-3 or TRBV12-4 and J is TRBJ2-7; possibly TRBD2 for D (6 bases). Trimming removed 7 bases at V and 4 bases at J, with 26 bases between. The CDR3 covers 17 residues. The CDR3 nucleotides are TGTGCCAGCACCCCGGGACCCAAAAGCGGGCAGAGGTACGAGCAGTACTTC. Translated, it gives CASTPGPKSGQRYEQYF.

The chain combines TRBV7-9 with TRBJ1-2, with 7 nucleotides matching TRBD1. Germline CDR1 reads SEHNR; CDR2 reads FQNEAQ (reference sequence). The V segment lost 4 bases and the J segment 7 bases; nucleotides outside the gene matches: 6. The CDR3 covers 13 residues. The CDR3 nucleotides are TGTGCCAGCAGCTCTCCAGGGGGTGGTGGCTACACCTTC. Protein product: CASSSPGGGGYTF.

This clonotype was recorded at least ten times. This CDR3 is CAWSPGTSGSLGPYEQYF. In DNA form, the CDR3 reads TGTGCCTGGAGTCCCGGGACTAGCGGGAGCCTAGGACCCTACGAGCAGTACTTC. The chain uses TRBV30 and TRBJ2-7; 14 bases map to TRBD2. The CDR3 spans 18 residues. Germline lookup yields CDR1 GTSNPN and CDR2 SVGIG (reference sequence). With 2 bases clipped from V and 2 bases from J, the junction kept 11 bases outside the gene matches. Using reference TRBV30 and TRBJ2-7 for the parts outside the CDR3, the full variable domain is SQTIHQWPATLVQPVGSPLSLECTVEGTSNPNLYWYRQAAGRGLQLLFYSVGIGQISSEVPQNLSASRPQDRQFILSSKKLLLSDSGFYLCAWSPGTSGSLGPYEQYFGPGTRLTVT.

In its sample, this clonotype was seen many times. The CDR3 bases are TGCAGTGCTAGATCTTACCGGGACAGCTTAAAAGGGGATACGCAGTATTTT. Protein sequence: CSARSYRDSLKGDTQYF. The chain employs TRBV20-1 and TRBJ2-3, with 7 bases that match TRBD1. This CDR3 has 17 amino acids. Germline CDR1 is DFQATT and CDR2 is SNEGSKA (reference sequence). V lost 2 bases, J lost 6 bases, and 17 bases stayed unmatched.

There are many counts of this clonotype. Here the CDR3 DNA reads TGTGCCAGCAGTGGTGGCAGGGGTGATCAGCCCCAGCATTTT. Its protein product is CASSGGRGDQPQHF. The V and J genes are TRBV2 and TRBJ1-5, with D possibly TRBD1 on 6 matching bases. Looked up from germline, CDR1 is SNHLY and CDR2 is FYNNEI. Trimming shortened V by 4 bases and J by 5 bases, and 12 bases separated the two germline ends. The CDR3 covers 14 residues.

This clonotype was observed many times. This rearrangement joins TRBV7-2 to TRBJ1-1; no firm D call. The germline V gene encodes CDR1 SGHTA and CDR2 FQGNSA. The CDR3 runs to 14 residues. Trimming took off 5 bases at V and 4 bases at J, with 14 bases between the two ends. DNA for the CDR3: TGTGCCAGCAGCCCCCAGCAGGTAGGCACTGAAGCTTTCTTT. It encodes CASSPQQVGTEAFF.

Many counts were recorded for this clonotype. The J gene is TRBJ2-7, the V gene TRBV3-1, with a possible D match to TRBD1 (5 bases). Trimming left V 2 bases short and J 0 bases short, with 11 bases between. Per germline, CDR1 LGHDT and CDR2 YNNKEL (reference sequence). The length of the CDR3 is 15 residues. The CDR3 loop is CASSQPQQGSYEQYF. The DNA of the CDR3 is TGTGCCAGCAGCCAACCCCAGCAGGGCTCCTACGAGCAGTACTTC.

This clonotype has ten or more counts. The rearrangement joins TRBV28 to TRBJ1-5; 9 nucleotides align to TRBD1. The CDR3 runs to 18 residues. V lost 2 bases to trimming and J lost 0 bases; unmatched junction nucleotides: 8. CDR1 MDHEN and CDR2 SYDVKM come from the germline V gene. CDR3 sequence reads: CASSLAGTGSFSNQPQHF. The CDR3 DNA sequence: TGTGCCAGCAGTTTAGCCGGGACAGGGTCCTTTAGCAATCAGCCCCAGCATTTT.

J is TRBJ2-2 and V is TRBV4-3; 9 nucleotides agree with TRBD1. The CDR3 consists of 16 residues. V lost 2 bases, J lost 6 bases, and 7 bases stayed unmatched. CDR1 and CDR2 (germline): LGHNA, YSLEER. The CDR3 DNA reads TGCGCCAGCAGCCAAAAACAGGGGGCGGTGGCCGGGGAGCTGTTTTTT. Translating gives CASSQKQGAVAGELFF.

This clonotype was recorded many times. The gene calls are TRBV5-6 and TRBJ1-2, with D hard to call. V lost 4 bases to trimming and J lost 5 bases, with 12 bases between them. The CDR3 is 13 amino acids. Per the germline V gene, CDR1 is SGHDT and CDR2 is YYEEEE. The CDR3 loop reads CASSPGDLYGYTF. CDR3 bases: TGTGCCAGCAGCCCCGGGGATTTGTATGGCTACACCTTC.

CDR3 in amino acids: CASSPPGQLNIQYF. DNA for the CDR3: TGTGCCAGCTCACCCCCGGGACAGCTAAACATTCAGTACTTC. This chain joins TRBV18 and TRBJ2-4, with TRBD1 identical over 7 bases. V was clipped by 3 bases and J by 6 bases; unmatched bases: 5. CDR1 and CDR2 (germline): KGHSH, LQKENI. CDR3 length: 14 residues.

The sample holds many counts of this clonotype. The chain has TRBV12-3 or TRBV12-4 and TRBJ2-7, with D perhaps assigned TRBD1 or TRBD2 (5 bases each). Trimming shortened V by 2 bases and J by 4 bases, and 12 bases separated the two germline ends. This CDR3 comprises 14 residues. The CDR3: CASSLSGDGYEQYF. In DNA form, the CDR3 reads TGTGCCAGCAGTTTAAGTGGGGACGGATACGAGCAGTACTTC.